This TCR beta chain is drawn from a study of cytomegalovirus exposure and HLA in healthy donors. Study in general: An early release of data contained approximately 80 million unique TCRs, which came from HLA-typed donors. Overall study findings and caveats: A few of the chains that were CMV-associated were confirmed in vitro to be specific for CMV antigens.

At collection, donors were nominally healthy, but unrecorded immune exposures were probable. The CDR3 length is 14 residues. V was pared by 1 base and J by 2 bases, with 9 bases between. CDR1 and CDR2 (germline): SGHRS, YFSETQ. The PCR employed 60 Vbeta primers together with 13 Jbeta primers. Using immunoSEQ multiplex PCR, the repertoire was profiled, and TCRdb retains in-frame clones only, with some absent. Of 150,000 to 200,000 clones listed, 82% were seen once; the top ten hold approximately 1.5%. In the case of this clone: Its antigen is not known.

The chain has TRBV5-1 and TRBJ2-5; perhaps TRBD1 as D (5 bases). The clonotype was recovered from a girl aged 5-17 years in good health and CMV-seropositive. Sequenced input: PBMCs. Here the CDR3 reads CASSLMGPQETQYF. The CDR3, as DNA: TGCGCCAGCAGCTTGATGGGGCCGCAAGAGACCCAGTACTTC.